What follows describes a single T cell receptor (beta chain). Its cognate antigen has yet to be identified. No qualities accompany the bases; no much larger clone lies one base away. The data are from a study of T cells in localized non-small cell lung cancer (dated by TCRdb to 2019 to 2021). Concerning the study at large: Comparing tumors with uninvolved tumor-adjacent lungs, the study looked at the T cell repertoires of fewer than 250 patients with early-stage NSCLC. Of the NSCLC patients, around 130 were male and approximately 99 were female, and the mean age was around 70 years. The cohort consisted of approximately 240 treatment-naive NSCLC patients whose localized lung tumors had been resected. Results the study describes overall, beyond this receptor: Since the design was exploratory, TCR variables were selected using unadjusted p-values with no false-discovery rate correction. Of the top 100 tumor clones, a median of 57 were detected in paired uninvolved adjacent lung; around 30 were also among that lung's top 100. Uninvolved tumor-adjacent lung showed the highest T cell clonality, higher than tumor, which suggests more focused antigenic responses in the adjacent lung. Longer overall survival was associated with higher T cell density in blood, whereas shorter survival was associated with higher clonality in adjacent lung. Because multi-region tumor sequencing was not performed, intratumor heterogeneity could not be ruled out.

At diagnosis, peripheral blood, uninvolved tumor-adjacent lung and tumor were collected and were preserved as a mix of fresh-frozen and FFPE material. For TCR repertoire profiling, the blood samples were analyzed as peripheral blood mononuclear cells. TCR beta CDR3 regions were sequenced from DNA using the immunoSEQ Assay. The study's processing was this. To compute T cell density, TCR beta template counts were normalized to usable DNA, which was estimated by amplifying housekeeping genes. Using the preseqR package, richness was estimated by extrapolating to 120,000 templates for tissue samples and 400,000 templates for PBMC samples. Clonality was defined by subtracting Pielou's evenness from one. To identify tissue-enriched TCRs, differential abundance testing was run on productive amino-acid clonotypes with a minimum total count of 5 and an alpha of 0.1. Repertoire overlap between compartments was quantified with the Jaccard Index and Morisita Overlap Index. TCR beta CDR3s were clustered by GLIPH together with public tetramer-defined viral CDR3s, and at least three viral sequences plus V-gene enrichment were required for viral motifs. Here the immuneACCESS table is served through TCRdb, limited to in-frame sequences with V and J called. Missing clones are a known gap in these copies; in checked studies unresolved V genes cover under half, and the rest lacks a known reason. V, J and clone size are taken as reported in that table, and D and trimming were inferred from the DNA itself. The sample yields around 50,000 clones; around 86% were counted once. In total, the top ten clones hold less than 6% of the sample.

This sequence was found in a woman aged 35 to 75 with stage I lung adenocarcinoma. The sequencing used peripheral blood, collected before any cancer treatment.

The CDR3 protein sequence reads: CASSPDVNYGYTF. The DNA reads TGTGCCAGCAGTCCGGACGTTAACTATGGCTACACCTTC. The chain uses TRBV7-2 and TRBJ1-2, with no confident D gene call. At the junction V is shortened by 6 bases and J by 1 base, with 9 bases in between. CDR1 SGHTA and CDR2 FQGNSA were looked up in the germline V gene. From cysteine to phenylalanine, the CDR3 is 13 amino acids long. The DNA shown is the 39-base CDR3, in frame from base 1.